These 8 T cell receptor beta chains share one sample of origin, sequenced in a study of blood T cells in healthy people across ages. Next came a second PCR, run for about 7 to 12 cycles, which used a sample-barcoded 5' primer along with a J-beta primer mix. TCRdb re-called the 5' RACE reads with MiXCR, one entry per CDR3 protein. The table has some 1.5 million distinct CDR3 sequences, roughly 27% seen once. Sequencing input: blood. The receptors were gathered from a woman under 40 in good health.

This clonotype has at least ten counts. The chain is built from TRBV5-1 and TRBJ2-5; no firm D call. The CDR3 sequence is 13 residues long. Looked up from germline, CDR1 is SGHRS and CDR2 is YFSETQ. V lost 0 bases to trimming and J lost 1 base, with 4 bases between them. The CDR3 loop reads CASSLETQETQYF. DNA of the CDR3: TGCGCCAGCAGCTTGGAGACCCAAGAGACCCAGTACTTC.

At least ten counts were recorded for this clonotype. The gene calls are TRBV5-1 and TRBJ2-4; the match to TRBD2 covers 10 bases. Trimming cost V 0 bases and J 8 bases; bases outside gene matches: 8. Germline CDR1 and CDR2: SGHRS and YFSETQ. The CDR3 contains 16 residues. The CDR3 loop is CASSLVASGGADIQYF. In DNA, the CDR3 is TGCGCCAGCAGCTTGGTTGCCAGCGGGGGGGCTGACATTCAGTACTTC.

V is TRBV7-9 and J is TRBJ1-4; D not resolved. V dropped 2 bases and J dropped 0 bases, with 16 bases sitting between them. This CDR3 spans 18 amino acids. The V gene's germline CDR1 is SEHNR and CDR2 FQNEAQ (reference sequence). The CDR3 spells CASSLTEGEKATNEKLFF. CDR3 coding DNA: TGTGCCAGCAGCTTAACTGAGGGTGAGAAAGCAACTAATGAAAAACTGTTTTTT.

This clonotype came up many times. The chain links TRBV29-1 to TRBJ1-1; D gene ambiguous. Germline CDR1 is SQVTM and CDR2 is ANQGSEA. This CDR3 contains 12 residues. Trimming took off 4 bases at V and 1 base at J, with 7 bases between the two ends. The CDR3 DNA follows: TGCAGCGTTGCAGACGGGAACACTGAAGCTTTCTTT. Translated: CSVADGNTEAFF. The whole variable domain, remainder taken from reference TRBV29-1 and TRBJ1-1, is SAVISQKPSRDICQRGTSLTIQCQVDSQVTMMFWYRQQPGQSLTLIATANQGSEATYESGFVIDKFPISRPNLTFSTLTVSNMSPEDSSIYLCSVADGNTEAFFGQGTRLTVV.

This clonotype has a handful of counts. The genes are TRBV3-1 and TRBJ2-4; unclear D gene. With the DNA end fitting TRBJ2-7 better, the J assignment may be wrong. The CDR3 consists of 14 residues. Germline V lookup: CDR1 LGHDT, CDR2 YNNKEL (reference sequence). CDR3 DNA: TGTGCCAGCAGCCCCCTCGGTAGTACCTACGAGCAGTACTTC. It codes for CASSPLGSTYEQYF.

A few counts support this clonotype. The chain is built from TRBV20-1 and TRBJ1-4; D may be TRBD1 (6 bases). V was cut by 5 bases and J by 7 bases, with 20 bases left in between. Looked up from germline, CDR1 is DFQATT and CDR2 is SNEGSKA (reference sequence). The CDR3 is made up of 15 amino acids. CDR3 in amino acids: CSAATSQGLSEKLFF. The CDR3 coding sequence is TGCAGTGCTGCCACCTCTCAGGGGTTAAGTGAAAAACTGTTTTTT.

As concerns this clonotype: An end of the junction differs from the germline gene, which may be a read error. The gene calls are TRBV15 and TRBJ2-3; D call uncertain. This CDR3 region has 17 residues. In germline, CDR1 is LNHNV, CDR2 YYDKDF (reference sequence). The CDR3 DNA is TGTGCCGCCAGCAGGAGAACCAGGAGCACTAGCACAGATACGCAGTATTTT. Its protein is CAASRRTRSTSTDTQYF.

The sample holds many counts of this clonotype. The chain couples TRBV25-1 to TRBJ2-4, with 8 bases aligning to TRBD1. The DNA end is a closer match to TRBJ2-7, so the J assignment may be wrong. Germline loops: CDR1 MGHDK, CDR2 SYGVNS. The CDR3 consists of 12 residues. The CDR3 is CASSIQGGEQYF. For the CDR3, the DNA is TGTGCCAGCAGTATACAGGGGGGCGAGCAGTACTTC.